A single sample gave rise to the 32 T cell receptor beta chains below, sequenced in a study of regulatory T cells in long-lasting Graves disease. Time point reported: newly diagnosed GD, antithyroid drugs for less than 3 months. TCR sequences were obtained from RNA taken from PBMCs. Both iRepertoire HTBI primers and Arm-PCR of CDR3 regions were used to build the TCR beta libraries. TCRdb independently ran MiXCR on the multiplex PCR reads; one entry per CDR3 protein. The sample carries roughly 520,000 distinct CDR3 sequences, 12% recorded once. The same specimen was also included in a second study, on T cells in Graves' hyperthyroidism and ophthalmopathy.

The material was peripheral blood mononuclear cells (PBMCs), obtained at new diagnosis, from a patient treated with antithyroid drugs. These receptors all stem from a woman in her 30s with Graves disease.

The chain has TRBV3-1 and TRBJ2-7, with D unresolved. V lost 0 bases, J lost 1 base, and 4 bases lay in between. The CDR3 is 13 amino acids. Per the germline V gene, CDR1 is LGHDT and CDR2 is YNNKEL (reference sequence). This CDR3 is CASSQEGSYEQYF. The CDR3 DNA is TGTGCCAGCAGCCAAGAGGGGTCCTACGAGCAGTACTTC.

This clonotype was seen many times. The chain is built from TRBV27 and TRBJ2-7; TRBD1 might be the D (5 bases). The CDR3 is made up of 14 amino acids. CDR1 and CDR2 from the germline V gene are MNHEY and SMNVEV (reference sequence). Trimming cost V 3 bases and J 1 base, with 10 bases left between them. CDR3 residues: CASSFAGISYEQYF. In DNA form, the CDR3 reads TGTGCCAGCAGTTTCGCAGGGATATCCTACGAGCAGTACTTC.

There are many counts of this clonotype. The J gene is TRBJ2-2, the V gene TRBV7-2, with D uncertain. V lost 5 bases and J 0 bases, leaving 10 bases between the germline ends. From germline, CDR1 is SGHTA and CDR2 FQGNSA. The CDR3 loop spans 15 amino acids. This chain's CDR3 is CASSLSGANTGELFF. The DNA of the CDR3 is TGTGCCAGCAGCCTGTCAGGAGCGAACACCGGGGAGCTGTTTTTT.

For the CDR3, the DNA is TGCAGTGCTGGGACTTCCTACGAGCAGTACTTC. Amino acid sequence: CSAGTSYEQYF. V is TRBV20-1 and J is TRBJ2-3, with a possible D match to TRBD2 (6 bases). The DNA matches TRBJ2-7 better at its end, which makes the J call doubtful. CDR3 length: 11 residues. CDR1 and CDR2 (germline): DFQATT, SNEGSKA (reference sequence).

The J gene is TRBJ2-1, the V gene TRBV6-1; possibly TRBD1 or TRBD2 for D (5 bases each). Germline CDR1 is MNHNS and CDR2 is SASEGT. Trimming took 5 bases from V and 0 from J, leaving 11 bases between them. The CDR3 consists of 15 residues. The CDR3 DNA sequence: TGTGCCAGCAGTCGCGATGGGGGCTCCTACAATGAGCAGTTCTTC. Its translation: CASSRDGGSYNEQFF.

This clonotype was seen repeatedly, ten times or more. The V call is TRBV27, the J call TRBJ2-6, with D unresolved. The CDR3 is 14 residues long. CDR1 and CDR2 (germline): MNHEY, SMNVEV (reference sequence). V was shortened by 6 bases and J by 0 bases, with 6 bases between the two germline ends. The CDR3 DNA sequence: TGTGCCAGCAGCCCATCCTCTGGGGCCAACGTCCTGACTTTC. Translated: CASSPSSGANVLTF. The complete variable domain, with remaining parts taken from reference TRBV27 and TRBJ2-6, reads EAQVTQNPRYLITVTGKKLTVTCSQNMNHEYMSWYRQDPGLGLRQIYYSMNVEVTDKGDVPEGYKVSRKEKRNFPLILESPSPNQTSLYFCASSPSSGANVLTFGAGSRLTVL.

In its sample, this clonotype was seen many times. The J gene is TRBJ1-4, the V gene TRBV12-3 or TRBV12-4; unclear D gene. Trimming shortened V by 6 bases and J by 7 bases, and 9 bases separated the two germline ends. The CDR3 sequence is 12 residues long. The CDR3 reads CASSRPLEKLFF. The CDR3 nucleotides are TGTGCCAGCAGCCGCCCTCTTGAAAAACTGTTTTTT.

Remarks on this clonotype: A far larger clone is a single base away, which makes a read error likely. V gene TRBV28 combines with J gene TRBJ1-3, with 9 bases identical to TRBD1. With V trimmed by 4 bases and J by 2 bases, 0 bases remained unmatched. CDR1 MDHEN and CDR2 SYDVKM come from the germline V gene. The CDR3 has 14 residues. CDR3 nucleotides: TGTGCCAGCAGTTGGACAGGGGCTGGAAACACCATATATTTT. Amino acids: CASSWTGAGNTIYF. Full variable domain (outside the CDR3, taken from reference TRBV28 and TRBJ1-3): DVKVTQSSRYLVKRTGEKVFLECVQDMDHENMFWYRQDPGLGLRLIYFSYDVKMKEKGDIPEGYSVSREKKERFSLILESASTNQTSMYLCASSWTGAGNTIYFGEGSWLTVV.

The gene calls are TRBV19 and TRBJ2-3; 7 bases align to TRBD2. This CDR3 has 16 residues. The germline V gene has CDR1 LNHDA and CDR2 SQIVND (reference sequence). Trimming cost V 3 bases and J 2 bases; bases outside gene matches: 8. The CDR3 DNA sequence: TGTGCCAGTAGTATTGGGAGGGGCAGATTCACAGATACGCAGTATTTT. Translated: CASSIGRGRFTDTQYF.

This clonotype appeared many times. The V call is TRBV2, the J call TRBJ1-3; D unresolved. Germline assignment: CDR1 SNHLY and CDR2 FYNNEI. Trimming shortened V by 6 bases and J by 0 bases, and 9 bases separated the two germline ends. The CDR3 has 14 amino acids. The CDR3 region is CASSLQNSGNTIYF. The CDR3 DNA is TGTGCCAGCAGCCTACAGAACTCTGGAAACACCATATATTTT. The variable domain in full, with the rest retrieved from reference TRBV2 and TRBJ1-3, is EPEVTQTPSHQVTQMGQEVILRCVPISNHLYFYWYRQILGQKVEFLVSFYNNEISEKSEIFDDQFSVERPDGSNFTLKIRSTKLEDSAMYFCASSLQNSGNTIYFGEGSWLTVV.

This clonotype showed up many times. V gene TRBV6-1 combines with J gene TRBJ1-4; D perhaps matches TRBD1 (5 bases). V was pared by 5 bases and J by 8 bases, with 21 bases between. The CDR3 runs to 16 residues. Germline V gene data show CDR1 as MNHNS and CDR2 as SASEGT. This chain's CDR3 is CASSQRWGTGEEKLFF. The CDR3 DNA is TGTGCCAGCAGTCAAAGATGGGGGACGGGTGAGGAAAAACTGTTTTTT.

This clonotype has a count of ten or more. This chain uses TRBV20-1 with TRBJ2-3; D perhaps matches TRBD2 (6 bases). CDR1 and CDR2 from the germline V gene are DFQATT and SNEGSKA (reference sequence). The CDR3 spans 14 residues. CDR3 in DNA: TGCAGCAACCTTGCCGGCGGGAACACAGATACGCAGTATTTT. Amino acid sequence: CSNLAGGNTDTQYF.

This clonotype was observed many times. The rearrangement joins TRBV7-9 to TRBJ2-1, with D perhaps matching TRBD2 (6 bases). V was pared by 5 bases and J by 4 bases, with 21 bases between. This CDR3 contains 17 residues. Germline CDR1 SEHNR, CDR2 FQNEAQ (reference sequence). CDR3 sequence reads: CASSRSPVAGPYNEQFF. In nucleotides, the CDR3 is TGTGCCAGCAGCCGTAGTCCTGTTGCGGGACCGTACAATGAGCAGTTCTTC.

The chain carries TRBV6-1 and TRBJ2-7; the D call may be TRBD1 or TRBD2 (5 bases each). The V gene's germline CDR1 is MNHNS and CDR2 SASEGT. The CDR3 contains 14 residues. With 7 bases removed from V and 9 bases from J, the gap between germline ends came to 22 bases. CDR3 residues: CASTPGDGLRRQYF. For the CDR3, the DNA is TGTGCCAGCACCCCCGGGGACGGCCTACGACGGCAGTACTTC.

This clonotype has at least ten counts. The gene calls are TRBV7-9 and TRBJ2-3; unclear D gene. The germline CDR1 and CDR2 sequences are SEHNR and FQNEAQ (reference sequence). The ends were cut back, 2 bases at V and 6 bases at J, with 12 bases in the middle. This CDR3 has 14 amino acids. Here the CDR3 reads CASSLIGQTDTQYF. For the CDR3, the DNA is TGTGCCAGCAGCTTAATTGGGCAGACGGATACGCAGTATTTT.

This clonotype was recorded at least ten times. This chain joins TRBV2 and TRBJ1-1; 12 nucleotides match TRBD1. The CDR3 totals 16 residues. The ends lost 7 bases at V and 4 bases at J; junction bases unmatched: 10. CDR1 is SNHLY, CDR2 FYNNEI, per germline. CDR3 DNA: TGTGCCAGCATGTTGTCGGGACAGGGGGCCTTCACTGAAGCTTTCTTT. Translating gives CASMLSGQGAFTEAFF.

The genes are TRBV9 and TRBJ1-1; 8 nucleotides align to TRBD1. V trimming: 3 bases; J trimming: 4 bases; junction bases outside the gene matches: 8. Per germline, CDR1 SGDLS and CDR2 YYNGEE. CDR3 size: 15 residues. DNA for the CDR3: TGTGCCAGCAGCGCCAGGACAGGGTGGGGCACTGAAGCTTTCTTT. This translates into CASSARTGWGTEAFF.

With respect to this clonotype: A read error may explain this, as a much larger clone is one base away. The chain is built from TRBV7-9 and TRBJ2-1; D unclear. Germline CDR1 and CDR2: SEHNR and FQNEAQ (reference sequence). The V end was cut by 8 bases, the J end by 0 bases, with 11 bases between. The CDR3 covers 14 residues. CDR3 in DNA: TGTGCCAGCGGCTCCGCAGGCTCCTACAATGAGCAGTTCTTC. Its translation is CASGSAGSYNEQFF. The complete variable domain, with remaining parts taken from reference TRBV7-9 and TRBJ2-1, reads DTGVSQNPRHKITKRGQNVTFRCDPISEHNRLYWYRQTLGQGPEFLTYFQNEAQLEKSRLLSDRFSAERPKGSFSTLEIQRTEQGDSAMYLCASGSAGSYNEQFFGPGTRLTVL.

This clonotype was seen many times. The V call is TRBV27, the J call TRBJ1-1; D call uncertain. This CDR3 contains 14 residues. In germline, CDR1 is MNHEY, CDR2 SMNVEV (reference sequence). Trimming pared 8 bases from V and 0 bases from J, leaving 13 bases between. CDR3 in DNA: TGTGCCAGCTCGAACCTTGGGATGAACACTGAAGCTTTCTTT. This gives the protein CASSNLGMNTEAFF.

Ten or more counts support this clonotype. The rearrangement links TRBV2 to TRBJ1-2; 7 bases agree with TRBD1. The V gene's germline CDR1 is SNHLY and CDR2 FYNNEI. The CDR3 consists of 15 residues. V shed 5 bases and J 5 bases; nucleotides not matched to a gene: 11. The CDR3 here is CASSQPTGEVYGYTF. DNA for the CDR3: TGTGCCAGCAGTCAGCCCACAGGGGAGGTATATGGCTACACCTTC.

This clonotype was detected ten times or more. The chain has TRBV20-1 and TRBJ1-6, with 9 bases lining up with TRBD1. This CDR3 spans 16 amino acids. CDR1 is DFQATT, CDR2 SNEGSKA, per germline (reference sequence). V shed 4 bases and J 7 bases; nucleotides not matched to a gene: 11. The CDR3 DNA is TGCAGTGCTACAAGCTGGGGGACAGGGCGGAATTCACCCCTCCACTTT. Its protein product is CSATSWGTGRNSPLHF.

The chain joins TRBV11-2 to TRBJ2-6; TRBD1 matches at 7 bases. The junction had 20 bases not matched to a gene; V was cut back by 3 bases and J by 3 bases. Germline CDR1 and CDR2: SGHAT and FQNNGV. The CDR3 runs 21 residues. CDR3 residues: CASSLTGFGNGGSDGANVLTF. In DNA form, the CDR3 reads TGTGCCAGCAGCTTGACAGGGTTCGGGAATGGGGGCTCTGATGGGGCCAACGTCCTGACTTTC.

This clonotype was counted at least ten times. The rearrangement links TRBV20-1 to TRBJ1-1, with D possibly being TRBD1 (6 bases). V was pared by 5 bases and J by 3 bases, with 16 bases between. This CDR3 is built from 14 residues. The germline V gene has CDR1 DFQATT and CDR2 SNEGSKA (reference sequence). The CDR3: CSASDRGSHTEAFF. As DNA, the CDR3 is TGCAGTGCTTCGGACAGAGGGTCGCACACTGAAGCTTTCTTT.

This clonotype was seen repeatedly, ten times or more. The chain carries TRBV12-3 or TRBV12-4 and TRBJ1-5; D is possibly TRBD1 (6 bases). V lost 6 bases and J 1 base, leaving 10 bases between the germline ends. CDR3 length: 14 amino acids. CDR3 sequence: CASRDRRSNQPQHF. CDR3 nucleotides: TGTGCCAGCAGGGACAGAAGGAGCAATCAGCCCCAGCATTTT.

This clonotype was seen ten or more times. The chain joins TRBV30 to TRBJ1-1, with D perhaps matching TRBD1 (6 bases). Germline V lookup: CDR1 GTSNPN, CDR2 SVGIG (reference sequence). CDR3 length: 12 residues. V lost 1 base, J lost 12 bases, and 15 bases lay in between. The CDR3 is CAWSAGAARSFF. In DNA form, the CDR3 reads TGTGCCTGGAGTGCAGGGGCAGCGCGGTCTTTCTTT.

The gene calls are TRBV19 and TRBJ2-1, with a tentative D call TRBD2 (7 bases). Germline CDR1 LNHDA, CDR2 SQIVND (reference sequence). V shed 5 bases and J shed 2 bases, with 16 bases lying between them. This CDR3 spans 16 amino acids. The CDR3 bases are TGTGCCAGTAGTCCTCCAGGGAGGGGGGCCTACAATGAGCAGTTCTTC. Amino acid sequence: CASSPPGRGAYNEQFF.

This clonotype was observed many times. The V call is TRBV12-3 or TRBV12-4, the J call TRBJ2-1; the D call may be TRBD1 or TRBD2 (5 bases each). The length of the CDR3 is 15 residues. Trimming pared 2 bases from V and 5 bases from J, leaving 13 bases between. DNA for the CDR3: TGTGCCAGCAGTTTATACATAGGGACGGACAATGAGCAGTTCTTC. This codes for CASSLYIGTDNEQFF.

The table lists this clonotype with many counts. The rearrangement joins TRBV5-6 to TRBJ2-5, with a tentative D call TRBD1 (6 bases). Trimming removed 6 bases from V and 4 bases from J, with 22 bases in between. The CDR3 loop spans 16 amino acids. The germline gives CDR1 SGHDT, CDR2 YYEEEE. CDR3 DNA sequence: TGTGCCAGCACTCCTGAGTGGGGGCGGAAGCCAGAGACCCAGTACTTC. Its protein product is CASTPEWGRKPETQYF.

This clonotype was counted ten times or more. The chain employs TRBV18 and TRBJ1-4, with D unresolved. Trimming stripped 6 bases from V and 7 bases from J, with 15 bases between. The CDR3 is made up of 14 amino acids. CDR1 and CDR2 (germline): KGHSH, LQKENI. CDR3 sequence (DNA): TGTGCCAGCTCGCGGACCGCCGAAGGTGAAAAACTGTTTTTT. It translates to CASSRTAEGEKLFF.

This clonotype appeared many times. The chain combines TRBV7-8 with TRBJ2-7; the D call may be TRBD1 or TRBD2 (5 bases each). CDR1 is SGHVS and CDR2 is FQNEAQ in the germline V gene. With 3 bases removed from V and 6 bases from J, the gap between germline ends came to 12 bases. This CDR3 has 13 amino acids. The DNA of the CDR3 is TGTGCCAGCAGCTTCGCGGGCAGGGCCGAGCAGTACTTC. Translation: CASSFAGRAEQYF.

The CDR3 loop reads CASRFSSGNTIYF. In DNA form, the CDR3 reads TGTGCCAGCAGATTCAGCTCTGGAAACACCATATATTTT. V and J are TRBV28 and TRBJ1-3; D unclear. The V and J ends lost 6 bases and 0 bases respectively, with 6 bases between them. CDR1 and CDR2 from the germline V gene are MDHEN and SYDVKM. The CDR3 loop spans 13 amino acids.

This clonotype was seen only a few times. The rearrangement joins TRBV27 to TRBJ1-1; TRBD1 agrees at 8 bases. In germline, CDR1 is MNHEY, CDR2 SMNVEV (reference sequence). The CDR3 is 14 amino acids. Germline trimming cut 3 bases from V and 5 bases from J; bases unmatched to any gene: 5. The CDR3 loop reads CASSLTGEWTEAFF. As DNA, the CDR3 is TGTGCCAGCAGTTTGACAGGGGAATGGACTGAAGCTTTCTTT.